A selection of T cell receptor beta chains follows, all from one sample in a study of blood T cell repertoires in COVID-19. Only in-frame clones appear in the TCRdb table, and some are missing; sequencing was by immunoSEQ multiplex PCR. The data show some 150,000 clones, with more than 60% seen just once and approximately 9.4% held by the top ten. The specimen sequenced was peripheral blood. These receptors all stem from a woman between 50 and 59 years old with active or convalescent COVID-19. The CDR3 runs from the conserved cysteine through the conserved F or W. The order of the fields is D gene, V gene, J gene, CDR3 length, clone size, CDR3 protein, CDR3 DNA. The D gene is left open where the match is weak. Clone size is given for some rows only: seen once, a few or many times, or a class if the clone is expanded.

TRBD1	TRBV4-1	TRBJ1-1	17	.	CASSQGLSTGGETEAFF	TGCGCCAGCAGCCAAGGCCTTTCGACAGGGGGCGAAACTGAAGCTTTCTTT
TRBD2	TRBV7-6	TRBJ2-1	15	few	CASSSRGGAFNEQFF	TGTGCCAGCAGCTCTCGCGGGGGGGCTTTCAATGAGCAGTTCTTC
TRBD2	TRBV6-5	TRBJ2-3	15	few	CASSRRTSLSDTQYF	TGTGCCAGCAGTCGACGGACTAGCCTCTCAGATACGCAGTATTTT
TRBD2	TRBV7-6	TRBJ2-3	18	.	CASSLGSGGAFGTDTQYF	TGTGCCAGCAGCTTAGGTAGCGGGGGGGCCTTCGGGACAGATACGCAGTATTTT
TRBD1	TRBV7-9	TRBJ1-1	13	.	CASSPDREAEAFF	TGTGCCAGCAGCCCGGACAGGGAGGCTGAAGCTTTCTTT
.	TRBV27	TRBJ2-7	14	.	CASSPLSGRYEQYF	TGTGCCAGCAGTCCCCTGTCGGGGAGGTACGAGCAGTACTTC
TRBD2	TRBV7-2	TRBJ2-1	18	.	CASSPMAPSGGPYNEQFF	TGTGCCAGCAGTCCGATGGCCCCAAGCGGGGGGCCCTACAATGAGCAGTTCTTC
TRBD1	TRBV11-2	TRBJ1-6	19	many	CASSLGGIRGRFSNSPLHF	TGTGCCAGCAGCTTAGGGGGGATAAGGGGGCGGTTTAGTAATTCACCCCTCCACTTT
.	TRBV20-1	TRBJ1-5	13	.	CSASDRGNQPQHF	TGCAGTGCTAGTGATCGGGGCAATCAGCCCCAGCATTTT
.	TRBV5-1	TRBJ2-2	12	.	CASSTNTGELFF	TGCGCCAGCAGCACAAACACCGGGGAGCTGTTTTTT
.	TRBV28	TRBJ1-5	12	.	CASSLGGAAQHF	TGTGCCAGCAGTTTGGGTGGGGCTGCCCAGCATTTT
TRBD2	TRBV7-3	TRBJ2-1	17	.	CASSSSLAGGQDNEQFF	TGTGCCAGCAGCTCGTCACTAGCGGGGGGGCAGGACAATGAGCAGTTCTTC
.	TRBV12-3/TRBV12-4	TRBJ2-7	11	.	CASSFTYEQYF	TGTGCCAGCAGTTTTACCTACGAGCAGTACTTC
TRBD1	TRBV28	TRBJ1-1	14	once	CASRQGAGHAEAFF	TGTGCCAGCAGACAGGGGGCAGGCCACGCTGAAGCTTTCTTT
.	TRBV19	TRBJ1-2	17	.	CASRPTGLRKGNYGYTF	TGTGCCAGCCGACCCACAGGGCTCCGTAAGGGTAACTATGGCTACACCTTC
TRBD1	TRBV28	TRBJ1-2	12	.	CASSSGQSRYTF	TGTGCCAGCAGTTCGGGACAGTCCCGCTACACCTTC
.	TRBV2	TRBJ2-1	15	.	CASSEAQGGYNEQFF	TGTGCCAGCAGTGAAGCCCAGGGAGGTTACAATGAGCAGTTCTTC
.	TRBV29-1	TRBJ1-1	12	few	CSAREGKGEAFF	TGCAGCGCCCGAGAGGGCAAAGGAGAAGCTTTCTTT
TRBD2	TRBV7-3	TRBJ2-3	17	.	CASSPRGAGGGPDTQYF	TGTGCCAGCAGCCCGAGGGGAGCGGGGGGAGGCCCAGATACGCAGTATTTT
.	TRBV3-1/TRBV3-2	TRBJ2-5	14	.	CASSPKGVQETQYF	TGTGCCAGCAGCCCGAAGGGGGTTCAAGAGACCCAGTACTTC
.	TRBV27	TRBJ2-5	13	.	CASSLTRIETQYF	TGTGCCAGCAGTTTAACTAGGATAGAGACCCAGTACTTC
TRBD2	TRBV10-3	TRBJ2-5	13	.	CAISRTSQETQYF	TGTGCCATCAGTCGGACTAGTCAAGAGACCCAGTACTTC
.	TRBV7-3	TRBJ2-2	16	.	CASSLRTGAGSGELFF	TGTGCCAGCAGCTTACGGACGGGAGCGGGCTCGGGGGAGCTGTTTTTT
.	TRBV5-1	TRBJ1-2	13	.	CASSTRVDYGYTF	TGCGCCAGCAGCACCAGGGTTGACTATGGCTACACCTTC
.	TRBV2	TRBJ2-5	13	.	CASSRESQETQYF	TGTGCCAGCAGTCGCGAAAGCCAAGAGACCCAGTACTTC
TRBD2	TRBV4-2	TRBJ2-2	17	.	CASSQELAGGNTGELFF	TGTGCCAGCAGCCAAGAGCTAGCGGGGGGTAACACCGGGGAGCTGTTTTTT
.	TRBV20-1	TRBJ2-3	11	once	CSALNLDTQYF	TGCAGTGCCCTTAACTTGGATACGCAGTATTTT
.	TRBV19	TRBJ1-4	18	.	CASSMGAGDLATNEKLFF	TGTGCCAGTAGTATGGGTGCAGGGGACCTTGCAACTAATGAAAAACTGTTTTTT
.	TRBV4-2	TRBJ2-2	16	.	CASSQGYEGGTGELFF	TGTGCCAGCAGCCAAGGGTATGAAGGGGGCACCGGGGAGCTGTTTTTT
.	TRBV7-3	TRBJ1-2	13	.	CASSPRNNYGYTF	TGTGCCAGCAGCCCCAGGAATAACTATGGCTACACCTTC
.	TRBV28	TRBJ2-2	14	.	CASRIERVTGELFF	TGTGCCAGCAGGATAGAGCGGGTCACCGGGGAGCTGTTTTTT